Sequencing of this T cell receptor beta chain was carried out in a study of OX40 agonist ivuxolimab in advanced cancers. Repertoires were generated with immunoSEQ multiplex PCR, while TCRdb's copy carries only in-frame clones and drops some. The table has some 66,000 clones, roughly four fifths seen once. Study findings and constraints: Mean expanded clone counts were higher in CD8+ than CD4+ T cells. The study observed clonal expansion of CD4+ and CD8+ blood T cells by week 6 at 0.1 to 3.0 mg/kg.

With regard to this clone: Its antigen is as yet unknown.

This CDR3 is 13 amino acids long. Deletions cut 2 bases from V and 4 bases from J, with 11 bases between. Germline V lookup: CDR1 GTSNPN, CDR2 SVGIG (reference sequence). The cohort excluded patients with autoimmune disease history or systemic immunosuppression. The sequencing here drew on CD4+ or CD8+ T cells sorted from blood, taken in a trial of the OX40 agonist ivuxolimab. The chain couples TRBV30 to TRBJ1-1, with unresolved D. This clonotype originated in an adult with an advanced solid tumor such as melanoma, head and neck, liver or kidney cancer. CDR3 DNA sequence: TGTGCCTGGAGTACGGCTCCGGGCACTGAAGCTTTCTTT. It translates to CAWSTAPGTEAFF. The full variable domain, in which reference TRBV30 and TRBJ1-1 provide the parts outside the CDR3, is SQTIHQWPATLVQPVGSPLSLECTVEGTSNPNLYWYRQAAGRGLQLLFYSVGIGQISSEVPQNLSASRPQDRQFILSSKKLLLSDSGFYLCAWSTAPGTEAFFGQGTRLTVV.